Below are 5 T cell receptor beta chains sequenced from a single sample in a study of control samples from healthy donors and cancer patients. Using immunoSEQ multiplex PCR, the repertoire was profiled, and TCRdb retains in-frame clones only, with some absent. The data show more than 70,000 clones, with 94% seen just once and over 2.5% held by the top ten. The sample taken for sequencing was blood. The receptors derive from a woman aged 25 to 39 in good health.

The chain combines TRBV15 with TRBJ1-4; the D is unclear. Between the trimmed V and J ends, which lost 2 bases and 8 bases, there was a span of 6 bases. CDR1 and CDR2 (germline): LNHNV, YYDKDF (reference sequence). The CDR3 has 12 amino acids. The CDR3 spells CATSRKDEKLFF. The CDR3 DNA is TGTGCCACCAGCAGAAAAGACGAAAAACTGTTTTTT. Filled out from reference TRBV15 and TRBJ1-4, the complete variable domain reads DAMVIQNPRYQVTQFGKPVTLSCSQTLNHNVMYWYQQKSSQAPKLLFHYYDKDFNNEADTPDNFQSRRPNTSFCFLDIRSPGLGDTAMYLCATSRKDEKLFFGSGTQLSVL.

The gene calls are TRBV5-4 and TRBJ1-4; no definite D call. Trimming stripped 3 bases from V and 3 bases from J, with 6 bases between. There are 13 residues in the CDR3. Per the germline V gene, CDR1 is SGHNT and CDR2 is YYREEE (reference sequence). The chain's CDR3 is CASSSGANEKLFF. The CDR3 DNA follows: TGTGCCAGCAGCTCCGGGGCTAATGAAAAACTGTTTTTT. Variable domain in full (rest from reference TRBV5-4 and TRBJ1-4): ETGVTQSPTHLIKTRGQQVTLRCSSQSGHNTVSWYQQALGQGPQFIFQYYREEENGRGNFPPRFSGLQFPNYSSELNVNALELDDSALYLCASSSGANEKLFFGSGTQLSVL.

The chain is built from TRBV5-4 and TRBJ1-1; 9 nucleotides align to TRBD1. The CDR3 runs to 15 residues. Germline V gene sequence: CDR1 SGHNT, CDR2 YYREEE (reference sequence). V gave up 3 bases and J gave up 4 bases; unmatched junction bases: 7. The CDR3 sequence: CASSSITGGSTEAFF. DNA for the CDR3: TGTGCCAGCAGCTCAATTACAGGGGGCTCCACTGAAGCTTTCTTT.

The V gene is TRBV6-5, the J gene TRBJ1-3, with 9 positions matching TRBD1. V shed 4 bases, J shed 1 base, and the junction held 5 bases outside the gene matches. The germline V gene encodes CDR1 MNHEY and CDR2 SVGAGI. The CDR3 spans 16 residues. DNA of the CDR3: TGTGCCAGCAGTTCCGGGACAGGGACTTCTGGAAACACCATATATTTT. Its protein is CASSSGTGTSGNTIYF.

The V and J genes are TRBV10-3 and TRBJ1-2; D gene ambiguous. CDR3 length: 13 amino acids. The V end was cut by 7 bases, the J end by 1 base, with 10 bases between. CDR1 is ENHRY, CDR2 SYGVKD, per germline. CDR3 sequence reads: CAITKDYNYGYTF. CDR3 in DNA: TGTGCCATCACGAAAGACTATAACTATGGCTACACCTTC.